This entry concerns a single T cell receptor beta chain. This clonotype was counted at least ten times. The antigen it binds to is not known. Within one base of it there is no much larger clone, and no base qualities were kept. Spanning cysteine to phenylalanine, the CDR3 consists of 12 amino acids. The CDR3 DNA has 36 bases and is translated from base 1. Per the germline V gene, MNHEY is the CDR1 and SVGAGI is the CDR2. Trimming leaves V shorter by 5 bases and J shorter by 10 bases, with the junction holding 5 bases beyond the gene matches. The library was generated by 5' RACE. TCRdb shows the sequencer as NextSeq 500. The TCR library protocol attached unique molecular identifiers to individual cDNA molecules to correct for sequencing error and PCR bias. TCR alpha and beta chains were both sequenced, and the abundances of alpha and beta sequences in each sample were closely correlated with each other. The authors' analysis ran thus. Decombinator V4 was used to annotate TCR sequences for V gene, J gene and CDR3. Expanded TCRs were defined as changing significantly between any two time points under a Poisson model with p below 0.0001. TCR abundances were normalised to the total number of TCRs sequenced per sample and were expressed as counts per million. TRAV1-2 paired with TRAJ12, TRAJ20 or TRAJ33 defined MAIT TCRs, while TRAV10 paired with TRAJ18 defined iNKT TCRs. VDJdb, accessed 1 November 2021, was searched for CMV, EBV and SARS-CoV-2 annotated TCRs, excluding TCRs annotated for multiple antigens. TCRdb reprocessing: public reads trimmed at Q25 with fastp, clones called with MiXCR, in-frame beta chains kept. Rows are combined by CDR3 protein, so each entry shows the most common genes and DNA. The V and J calls come from TCRdb's annotation, not from the publication. Counted in this sample were 25,000 to 30,000 distinct CDR3 sequences; roughly 5.6% of them appeared once. 4% to 5.5% of the sample lies in the top ten.

This was a case-control study nested in a cohort of healthcare workers in London, UK, who had nasopharyngeal swab PCR tests and blood samples taken every week. Healthcare workers were recruited during the week of the UK lockdown, between 23 and 31 March 2020, and followed weekly for up to about 16 weeks. These data are taken from a study of early T cells in non-severe SARS-CoV-2 infection (dated by TCRdb to the early 2020s). Describing the broader study: TCR sequencing used bulk RNA from unsorted whole blood, so alpha and beta chains could not be paired.

General findings and caveats noted by the study authors: Matching against VDJdb was skewed toward anti-spike CD8 responses, likely underestimated virus-specific expansions, and missed private and CD4 specificities.

The sequence joins TRBV6-5 to TRBJ1-1; the central 9 bases match TRBD1. Sequencing used whole blood. The receptor was isolated from an adult who was a healthcare worker with PCR-confirmed SARS-CoV-2 infection or an uninfected control (not recorded which). The DNA is as follows: TGTGCCAGCAGTCCAGGACAGGGGAGAGCTTTCTTT. Translated, this gives CASSPGQGRAFF.